The clone carrying this T cell receptor (beta chain) was seen repeatedly, ten times or more. What it binds is not known. The sample belongs to a study of identical twins. Findings and caveats of the study: Insertions ran lower in abundant cord blood beta clonotypes, though not in memory repertoires.

This CDR3 spans 13 amino acids. Germline assignment: CDR1 SGDLS and CDR2 YYNGEE. Trimming removed 5 bases from V and 0 bases from J, with 7 bases in between. TCRdb independently ran MiXCR on the 5' RACE reads; one entry per CDR3 protein. The sample gives fewer than 900,000 distinct CDR3 sequences, 18% of which show up once; over 10% is in the top ten. This same sample was also taken into another study, of T cells expressing NK-cell markers. That work adds: Also leading the CD3+CD56-NKG2C+ fraction in a few donors were these clonotypes.

This TCR was recovered from a woman under 30 in good health. The rearrangement uses TRBV9 and TRBJ2-3; a possible D gene is TRBD2 (6 bases). The sequencing sample was made of PBMCs. The DNA of the CDR3 is TGTGCCAGCAGTGGGACTAGCACAGATACGCAGTATTTT. Its translation: CASSGTSTDTQYF.